Detailed here is one TCR beta chain. This record comes from a study of blood T cell repertoires in COVID-19. Study-wide background: PBMCs, B-cell-depleted T cells, or T cells provided the cDNA or gDNA that made up the material.

Original methodology: By means of reference gene primer amplification, nucleated cell counts were estimated. Measured with immunoSEQ multiplex PCR; TCRdb has only the in-frame clones, and not every one. The V and J calls and clone size are taken from that table; D and trimming were inferred from the DNA. The data contain 200,000 to 250,000 clones, 88% of them seen just once; the ten biggest clones take up roughly 1.5%. The CDR3 is 15 amino acids. From germline, CDR1 is SGHNT and CDR2 YYREEE (reference sequence). V was pared by 5 bases and J by 2 bases, with 6 bases of the junction left unmatched. The sample was peripheral blood. The chain recombines TRBV5-4 with TRBJ2-2, with 7 bases identical to TRBD1. This sequence was found in a man younger than 35 with active or convalescent COVID-19. CDR3 nucleotide sequence: TGTGCCAGCAGACGGACAGGCCCTAACACCGGGGAGCTGTTTTTT. Protein: CASRRTGPNTGELFF.